One T cell receptor (beta chain) is described in this entry. Its antigen remains unknown. V shed 6 bases and J 5 bases; nucleotides not matched to a gene: 13. This CDR3 region has 16 residues. CDR1 and CDR2 (germline): LNHDA, SQIVND (reference sequence). The data were obtained in a study of graft-versus-host responses after intestinal transplantation. Measured with immunoSEQ multiplex PCR; TCRdb has only the in-frame clones, and not every one. The data hold approximately 110,000 clones, with 93% observed a single time. Overall study findings and caveats: GvH clones surfaced in recipient marrow, some emerging earlier in ileum or blood. With peak circulating GvH clone levels came an association with early post-transplant HvG declines.

This receptor was identified in a human donor who was the organ donor for an intestinal transplant. The V gene is TRBV19, the J gene TRBJ1-5; 7 bases are a match to TRBD1. The specimen was unstimulated CD8+ T cells sorted from spleen or lymph node cells, collected before transplant. CDR3: CASSTALWDRYQPQHF. CDR3 bases: TGTGCCAGTAGCACTGCTTTGTGGGACAGATATCAGCCCCAGCATTTT.